This TCR beta chain is drawn from a study of T cell responses to AZD1222 COVID-19 vaccine. The CDR3 is made up of 19 amino acids. The V segment lost 1 base and the J segment 4 bases; nucleotides outside the gene matches: 14. The germline V gene encodes CDR1 SGHTA and CDR2 FQGTGA. The study, taken as a whole, reports: In the spike-specific TCR repertoire, nearly half reportedly target unmutated variant regions. CD4 TCRs linked to vaccination spanned spike, dominating at 160-218 and 743-854. Only a handful of people who got AZD1222 tested seropositive at baseline.

As regards this clone: Its specificity is unknown.

Investigators merged groups given second doses at roughly 4 or roughly 12 weeks. Sequencing was performed with immunoSEQ multiplex PCR; in TCRdb, only in-frame clones are kept and a portion is missing. The data contain tens of thousands of clones, around 90% of them seen just once; the ten biggest clones take up around 1.4%. Sequencing was performed on peripheral blood, taken 28 days after the second AZD1222 dose. This chain joins TRBV7-3 and TRBJ1-4; 8 nucleotides match TRBD1. This TCR was recovered from an adult who received the AZD1222 COVID-19 vaccine. The CDR3 loop is CASSLKGPSADRVNEKLFF. In nucleotides, the CDR3 is TGTGCCAGCAGCTTAAAGGGCCCCAGCGCGGACAGGGTTAATGAAAAACTGTTTTTT.